The clone carrying this T cell receptor (beta chain) was counted at least ten times. No antigen is known for it. Using RNA transcripts as the source, TCR beta CDR3 regions were amplified. A set of HTBI primers served as the primers for a first-round RT-PCR of the TCR CDR3. TCRdb reprocessed the multiplex PCR reads with MiXCR, giving one entry per CDR3 protein. The sample has about 420,000 distinct CDR3 sequences, approximately 14% seen once. Trimming at V came to 0 bases and at J to 2 bases, leaving 4 bases not matched to a gene. The CDR3 is 16 amino acids. From germline, CDR1 is DFQATT and CDR2 SNEGSKA (reference sequence). This entry comes from a study of T cells in Graves' hyperthyroidism and ophthalmopathy. Study-wide results and caveats: Stable hyperthyroidism was told apart from ophthalmopathy by a model built on 13 V-J features. Model-based prediction identified ophthalmopathy a median 6.5 months prior to its onset.

Each 10 ml fresh peripheral blood draw supplied the PBMCs. This sequence originates from a woman in her late teens or twenties with Graves' hyperthyroidism. The rearrangement joins TRBV20-1 to TRBJ2-3, with 11 bases identical to TRBD2. Sequencing input: blood. In nucleotides, the CDR3 is TGCAGTGCTAGAGATTATAGCGGGGGGGTCACAGATACGCAGTATTTT. The encoded protein is CSARDYSGGVTDTQYF.